Given below is one T cell receptor beta chain in context. This clone showed up just a few times. No antigen is known for it. Qualities for individual bases were not recorded, and no much larger clone is one base off. Library creation used the immunoSEQ multiplex PCR assay. For TCR sequencing, RNA was extracted from every sample and reverse transcribed into cDNA to serve as template. SuperScript III was used to make first-strand cDNA, primed with a 2:1 mix of oligo-dT and random hexamers. Amplification bias was assessed with a synthetic immune receptor repertoire, and residual bias was removed computationally. Per the source publication's procedure: Raw reads were preprocessed to remove errors, and CDR3 was defined by IMGT conventions from the conserved cysteine to phenylalanine. To get clonality, Shannon entropy was normalized by log2 of the number of productive unique TCRs and the result was subtracted from 1. Whether scalp clones were CD4 or CD8 was inferred by matching scalp TCRbeta sequences against CD4 and CD8 repertoires sorted from blood. Sourced from immuneACCESS, this table was stored by TCRdb with only in-frame sequences that have V and J called. A share of the clones is absent; for the studies checked, an unresolved V gene accounts for under half, and the remainder has no known explanation. The V and J calls and clone size were taken over from that table, and D and trimming were inferred from the DNA. This sample holds 100,000 to 150,000 clones; about 51% were observed only once. 8% to 11% of the sample is held by the ten biggest clonotypes.

Its CDR3 holds 16 amino acids, cysteine through phenylalanine. Only the CDR3 DNA is retained, 48 bases long and in frame from the first base. Sequences MDHEN (CDR1) and SYDVKM (CDR2) are obtained from the germline V gene. The V and J ends are trimmed by 4 bases and 0 bases, leaving 10 bases between them. From alopecia areata patients, peripheral blood was collected along with lesional scalp punch biopsies. PBMCs were isolated by density centrifugation and stained for CD3, CD4 and CD8, and CD4+ and CD8+ T cells were sorted on a FACSAria. As part of a multicenter biomarker study, untreated alopecia areata patients were recruited. For roughly five biomarker-study patients, blood CD8+ T cells were further sorted into NKG2D-low and NKG2D-high fractions. The data belong to a study of CD8+ T cells in alopecia areata (dated by TCRdb to 2017 to 2018). Concerning the study at large: The study used high-throughput TCRbeta sequencing to examine T cell clonal expansion in alopecia areata, in both the C3H/HeJ mouse model and human patients. On the human side, TCRbeta sequencing was run on scalp tissue and on sorted CD4+ and CD8+ peripheral blood T cells from healthy controls and from alopecia areata patients with either patchy or totalis/universalis disease. Clonality in the scalp was compared among normal scalp (n=4), patchy alopecia areata scalp (n=8), and alopecia totalis/universalis scalp (n=8). RNA was extracted with the PAXgene miRNA kit for fixed scalp, the miRNeasy kit for PBMCs, and the RNeasy kit for mouse skin. TCRbeta CDR3 regions were amplified by immunoSEQ multiplex PCR using 35 Vbeta forward and 13 Jbeta reverse primers.

What the work shows at the level of the full study, not this receptor alone: Higher clonality and more expanded CD8+ clones were observed in lesional scalp than in normal scalp, particularly in alopecia totalis/universalis, a finding suggestive of antigenic drive. TCR sequences shared between patients were less clear than in mice, possibly partly because of HLA diversity in the patient population. Resident alphabeta T cells in normal human skin are also sequenced, complicating scalp TCR repertoire analysis, unlike mouse skin dominated by gammadelta T cells.

This clonotype originated in a human donor with alopecia areata. The source material was NKG2D-low CD8+ T cells sorted from blood. The cell subset or site label here, explained by the study, means: sorted CD8+ NKG2D-low blood T cells. This chain joins TRBV28 to TRBJ2-6; TRBD1 is perhaps the D gene, given 7 matching bases. The nucleotides read TGTGCCAGCAGTTCGGGGGACAGCTCTGGGGCCAACGTCCTGACTTTC. Its protein product is CASSSGDSSGANVLTF.